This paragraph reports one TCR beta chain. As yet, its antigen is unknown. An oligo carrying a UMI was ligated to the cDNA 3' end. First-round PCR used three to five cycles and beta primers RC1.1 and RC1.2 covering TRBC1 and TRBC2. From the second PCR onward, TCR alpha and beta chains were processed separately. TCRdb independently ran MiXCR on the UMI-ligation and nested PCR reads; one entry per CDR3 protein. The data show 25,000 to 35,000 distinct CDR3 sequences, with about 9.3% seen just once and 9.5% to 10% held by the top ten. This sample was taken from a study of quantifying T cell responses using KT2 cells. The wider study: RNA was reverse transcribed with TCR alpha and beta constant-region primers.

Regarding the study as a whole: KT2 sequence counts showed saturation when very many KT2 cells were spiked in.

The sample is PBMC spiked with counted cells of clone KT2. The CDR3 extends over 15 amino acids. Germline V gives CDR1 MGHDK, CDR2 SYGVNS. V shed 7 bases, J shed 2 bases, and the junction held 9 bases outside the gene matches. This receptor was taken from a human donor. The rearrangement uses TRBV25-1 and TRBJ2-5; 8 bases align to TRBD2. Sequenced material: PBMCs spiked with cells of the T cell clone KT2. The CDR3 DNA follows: TGTGCCAGCACCCCCCAGCGGGGGTTGCAAGAGACCCAGTACTTC. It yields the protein CASTPQRGLQETQYF.